Each of the 7 T cell receptor beta chains below was sequenced from the same sample in a study of T cell responses to AZD1222 COVID-19 vaccine. The repertoire was sequenced with immunoSEQ multiplex PCR; TCRdb's copy has only in-frame clones and lacks some. This table holds 150,000 or so clones, about 90% found once. The sample was peripheral blood, taken on day 0 of AZD1222 vaccination. The receptors derive from an adult in good health.

V usage is TRBV9 and J usage is TRBJ1-4; 7 bases align to TRBD1. CDR1 is SGDLS and CDR2 is YYNGEE in the germline V gene. The CDR3 has 13 residues. V was clipped by 3 bases and J by 7 bases; unmatched bases: 3. The CDR3 is CASSGNRGEKLFF. The CDR3 bases are TGTGCCAGCAGCGGCAACAGGGGTGAAAAACTGTTTTTT.

The CDR3 spells CASRAGSQHYNEQFF. The DNA of the CDR3 is TGTGCCAGCAGAGCAGGGTCCCAGCATTACAATGAGCAGTTCTTC. This sequence joins TRBV28 and TRBJ2-1; D is perhaps TRBD1 (5 bases). V lost 6 bases and J lost 4, with 16 bases in between. The CDR3 is 15 residues long. The germline gives CDR1 MDHEN, CDR2 SYDVKM. The full variable domain, with the rest looked up from reference TRBV28 and TRBJ2-1, is DVKVTQSSRYLVKRTGEKVFLECVQDMDHENMFWYRQDPGLGLRLIYFSYDVKMKEKGDIPEGYSVSREKKERFSLILESASTNQTSMYLCASRAGSQHYNEQFFGPGTRLTVL.

The chain combines TRBV4-2 with TRBJ1-1; D remains unclear. CDR3 length: 13 residues. CDR1 and CDR2 (germline): LGHNA, YNFKEQ. Trimming took off 5 bases at V and 1 base at J, with 8 bases between the two ends. CDR3: CASSVYRNTEAFF. The DNA of the CDR3 is TGTGCCAGCAGCGTATACAGGAACACTGAAGCTTTCTTT.

This clone showed up just a few times. The gene calls are TRBV5-1 and TRBJ2-7; 7 nucleotides align to TRBD2. Germline CDR1 is SGHRS and CDR2 is YFSETQ. Unmatched junction bases numbered 6, after V lost 0 bases and J lost 3 bases. The CDR3 totals 15 residues. CDR3 sequence reads: CASSLAEGLYYEQYF. CDR3 bases: TGCGCCAGCAGCTTGGCCGAGGGACTATACTACGAGCAGTACTTC.

The chain uses TRBV28 and TRBJ2-4; 8 bases align to TRBD1. With 8 bases clipped from V and 7 bases from J, the junction kept 4 bases outside the gene matches. Germline V gives CDR1 MDHEN, CDR2 SYDVKM. This CDR3 is 12 amino acids long. CDR3 in DNA: TGTGCCAGCCGGACAGGGTTCAACATTCAGTACTTC. Translation gives CASRTGFNIQYF.

This clone came up once. V usage is TRBV4-2 and J usage is TRBJ1-5; TRBD1 matches 8 bases. Germline V gene data show CDR1 as LGHNA and CDR2 as YNFKEQ. There are 15 residues in the CDR3. The V segment lost 4 bases and the J segment 5 bases; nucleotides outside the gene matches: 7. The DNA of the CDR3 is TGTGCCAGCAGCCCTTTGGACAGGGAGGATCAGCCCCAGCATTTT. It is translated as CASSPLDREDQPQHF.

V is TRBV15 and J is TRBJ1-2; the D gene is possibly TRBD1 (6 bases). The V gene's germline CDR1 is LNHNV and CDR2 YYDKDF (reference sequence). The CDR3 covers 15 residues. The V end lost 0 bases, the J end lost 6 bases, and 14 bases lay between the germline ends. This CDR3 reads CATSREAGGADGYTF. The CDR3 DNA reads as TGTGCCACCAGCAGAGAGGCGGGGGGCGCAGATGGCTACACCTTC.